The entry that follows covers one T cell receptor (beta chain) sequence. This record comes from a study of cytomegalovirus exposure and HLA in healthy donors. The CDR3 runs to 17 residues. Germline V gene data show CDR1 as MDHEN and CDR2 as SYDVKM. Germline trimming cut 3 bases from V and 8 bases from J; bases unmatched to any gene: 13. The study ran its PCR with 60 Vbeta and 13 Jbeta primers. The protocol was immunoSEQ multiplex PCR, while the TCRdb copy is restricted to in-frame clones and leaves out a portion. The data show roughly 140,000 clones, with roughly 70% seen just once and about 4.1% held by the top ten.

The gene calls are TRBV28 and TRBJ2-2; 9 nucleotides match TRBD2. The sequence was collected from a man between 60 and 70 years old in good health and CMV-seronegative. What was sequenced was PBMCs. CDR3 sequence: CASSLGMMKREEGELFF. CDR3 bases: TGTGCCAGCAGTTTGGGGATGATGAAGCGGGAGGAAGGGGAGCTGTTTTTT.